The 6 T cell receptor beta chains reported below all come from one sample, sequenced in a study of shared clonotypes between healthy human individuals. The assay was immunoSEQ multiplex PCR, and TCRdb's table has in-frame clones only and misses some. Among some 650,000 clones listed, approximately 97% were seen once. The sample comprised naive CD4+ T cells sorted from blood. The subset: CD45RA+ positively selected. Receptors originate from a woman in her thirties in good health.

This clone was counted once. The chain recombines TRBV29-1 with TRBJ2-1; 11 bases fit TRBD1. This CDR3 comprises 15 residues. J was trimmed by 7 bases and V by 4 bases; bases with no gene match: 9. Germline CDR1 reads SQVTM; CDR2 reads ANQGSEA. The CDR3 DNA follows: TGCAGCGTTGCGTATGGACAGGGGGCGGGTAATGAGCAGTTCTTC. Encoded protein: CSVAYGQGAGNEQFF.

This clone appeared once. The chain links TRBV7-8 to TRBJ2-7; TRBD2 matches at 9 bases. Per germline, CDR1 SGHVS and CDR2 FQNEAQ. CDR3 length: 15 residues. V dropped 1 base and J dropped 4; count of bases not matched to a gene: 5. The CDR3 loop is CASSLVAGVGYEQYF. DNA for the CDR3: TGTGCCAGCAGCTTAGTAGCGGGAGTAGGTTACGAGCAGTACTTC.

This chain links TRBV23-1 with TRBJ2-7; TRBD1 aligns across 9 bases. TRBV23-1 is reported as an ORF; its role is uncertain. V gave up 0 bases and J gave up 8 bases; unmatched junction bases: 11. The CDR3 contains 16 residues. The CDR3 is CASSQSKGQGRLKQYF. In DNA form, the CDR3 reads TGCGCCAGCAGTCAATCTAAGGGACAGGGTCGTCTCAAGCAGTACTTC.

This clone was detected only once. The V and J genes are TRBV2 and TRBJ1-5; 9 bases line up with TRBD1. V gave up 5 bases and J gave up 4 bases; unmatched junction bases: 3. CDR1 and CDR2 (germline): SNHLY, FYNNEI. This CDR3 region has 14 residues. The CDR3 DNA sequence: TGTGCCAGCAGTTGGGGACAGGGTAATCAGCCCCAGCATTTT. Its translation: CASSWGQGNQPQHF. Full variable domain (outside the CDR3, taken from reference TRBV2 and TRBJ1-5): EPEVTQTPSHQVTQMGQEVILRCVPISNHLYFYWYRQILGQKVEFLVSFYNNEISEKSEIFDDQFSVERPDGSNFTLKIRSTKLEDSAMYFCASSWGQGNQPQHFGDGTRLSIL.

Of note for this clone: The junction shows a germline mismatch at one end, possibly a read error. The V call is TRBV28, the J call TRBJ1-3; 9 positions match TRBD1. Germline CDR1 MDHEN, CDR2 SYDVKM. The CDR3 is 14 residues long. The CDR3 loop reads CASSYAGTGYFLHF. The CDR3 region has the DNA TGTGCCAGCAGCTATGCCGGGACAGGGTATTTCCTTCATTTT.

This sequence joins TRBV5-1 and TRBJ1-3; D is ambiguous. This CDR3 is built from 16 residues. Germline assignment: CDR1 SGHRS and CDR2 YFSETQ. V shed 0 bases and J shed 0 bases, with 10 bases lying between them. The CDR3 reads CASSLEVPISGNTIYF. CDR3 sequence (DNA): TGCGCCAGCAGCTTGGAGGTTCCGATCTCTGGAAACACCATATATTTT.